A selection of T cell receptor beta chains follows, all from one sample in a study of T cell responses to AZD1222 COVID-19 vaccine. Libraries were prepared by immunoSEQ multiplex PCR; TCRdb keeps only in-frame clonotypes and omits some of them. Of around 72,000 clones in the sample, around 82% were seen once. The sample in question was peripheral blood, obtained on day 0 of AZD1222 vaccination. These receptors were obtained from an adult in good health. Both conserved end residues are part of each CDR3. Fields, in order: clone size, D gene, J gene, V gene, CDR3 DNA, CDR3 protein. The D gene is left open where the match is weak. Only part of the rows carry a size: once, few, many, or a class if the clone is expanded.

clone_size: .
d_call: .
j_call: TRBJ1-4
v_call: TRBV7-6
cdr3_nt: TGTGCCAGCAGCTTAGCGACCACTAATGAAAAACTGTTTTTT
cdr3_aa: CASSLATTNEKLFF

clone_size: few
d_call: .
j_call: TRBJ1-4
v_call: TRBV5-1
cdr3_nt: TGCGCCAGCAGCTTCGGGAATAGTGAAAAACTGTTTTTT
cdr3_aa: CASSFGNSEKLFF

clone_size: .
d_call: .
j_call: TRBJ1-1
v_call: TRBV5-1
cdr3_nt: TGCGCCAGCAGATTGGACAGCCTTAACACTGAAGCTTTCTTT
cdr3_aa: CASRLDSLNTEAFF

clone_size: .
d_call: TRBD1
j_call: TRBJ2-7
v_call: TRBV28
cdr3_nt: TGTGCCAGCAGTTCCCAGGGGGCGTTCTACGAGCAGTACTTC
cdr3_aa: CASSSQGAFYEQYF

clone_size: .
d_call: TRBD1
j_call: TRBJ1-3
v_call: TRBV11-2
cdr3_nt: TGTGCCAGCAGCGATGCCGGGGCAGGGGGCATTGGAAACACCATATATTTT
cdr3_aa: CASSDAGAGGIGNTIYF

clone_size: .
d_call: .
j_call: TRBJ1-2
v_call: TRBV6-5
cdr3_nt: TGTGCCAGCAGTTACTCAGGGGGACGTCCCTATGGCTACACCTTC
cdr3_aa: CASSYSGGRPYGYTF

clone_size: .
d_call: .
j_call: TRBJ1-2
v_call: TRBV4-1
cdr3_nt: TGCGCCAGCAGCCAAGATGTTACGGCTTCCTATGGCTACACCTTC
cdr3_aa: CASSQDVTASYGYTF

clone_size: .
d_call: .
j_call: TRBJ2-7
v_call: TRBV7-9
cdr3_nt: TGTGCCAGCACCCGACCTACAGGCTACGAGCAGTACTTC
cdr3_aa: CASTRPTGYEQYF

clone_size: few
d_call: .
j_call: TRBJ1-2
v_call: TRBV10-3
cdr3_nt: TGTGCCACCTTACAGGGAAGGGTTTCTGGCTACACCTTC
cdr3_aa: CATLQGRVSGYTF

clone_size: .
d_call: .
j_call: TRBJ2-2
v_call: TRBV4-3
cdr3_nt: TGCGCCAGCAGCCAAGATTTCTCCGGGGAGCTGTTTTTT
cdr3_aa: CASSQDFSGELFF

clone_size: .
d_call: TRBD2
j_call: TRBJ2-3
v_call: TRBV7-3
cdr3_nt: TGTGCCAGCAGCTTAAAGGCTTCCAGACTAGCGGGGGGGCCAGATACGCAGTATTTT
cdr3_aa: CASSLKASRLAGGPDTQYF

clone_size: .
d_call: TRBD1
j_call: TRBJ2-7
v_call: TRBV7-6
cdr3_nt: TGTGCCAGCAGTCCCGCGGGACAGGAGTTCTACGAGCAGTACTTC
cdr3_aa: CASSPAGQEFYEQYF

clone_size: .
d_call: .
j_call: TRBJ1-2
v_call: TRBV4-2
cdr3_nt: TGTGCCAGCAGCCATGGGGGACCGGGCTATGGCTACACCTTC
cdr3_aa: CASSHGGPGYGYTF

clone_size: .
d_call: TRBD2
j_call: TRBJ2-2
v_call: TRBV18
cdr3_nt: TGTGCCAGCTCACCAGGACTAGCGGGGGGAACCGGGGAGCTGTTTTTT
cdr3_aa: CASSPGLAGGTGELFF

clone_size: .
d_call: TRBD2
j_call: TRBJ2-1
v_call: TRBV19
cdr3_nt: TGTGCCAGTAGTATGGGACTAGCGAGCTACAATGAGCAGTTCTTC
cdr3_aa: CASSMGLASYNEQFF

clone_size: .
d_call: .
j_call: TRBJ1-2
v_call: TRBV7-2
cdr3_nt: TGTGCCAGCAGCTTATTGGCTGGCTACACCTTC
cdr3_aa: CASSLLAGYTF

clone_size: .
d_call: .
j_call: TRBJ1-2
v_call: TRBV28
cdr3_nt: TGTGCCAGCAGTTCCGGGAGGGTAGGCTACACCTTC
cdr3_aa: CASSSGRVGYTF

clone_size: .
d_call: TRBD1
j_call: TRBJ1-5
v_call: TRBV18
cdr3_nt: TGTGCCACCCAAACACAGGGGGCCGGGAGCAATCAGCCCCAGCATTTT
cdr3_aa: CATQTQGAGSNQPQHF

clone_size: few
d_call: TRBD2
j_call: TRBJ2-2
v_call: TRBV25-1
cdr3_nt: TGTGCCAGCAGTGAAGGGAGGGACGGCACCGGGGAGCTGTTTTTT
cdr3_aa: CASSEGRDGTGELFF

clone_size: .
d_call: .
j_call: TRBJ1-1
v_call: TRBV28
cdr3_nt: TGTGCCAGCAGTTTGGAGAGGCCGAACACTGAAGCTTTCTTT
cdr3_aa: CASSLERPNTEAFF

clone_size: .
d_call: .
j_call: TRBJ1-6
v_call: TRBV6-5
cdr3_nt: TGTGCCAGCAGCGCGCAAACCGACTACCAATCACCCCTCCACTTT
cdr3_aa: CASSAQTDYQSPLHF

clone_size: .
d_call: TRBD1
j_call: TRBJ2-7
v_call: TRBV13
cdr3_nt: TGTGCCAGCAGCCAGCGACAGGGCCCCTACGAGCAGTACTTC
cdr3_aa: CASSQRQGPYEQYF